These 5 T cell receptor beta chains came from one sample sequenced in a study of T cell responses to AZD1222 COVID-19 vaccine. Produced via immunoSEQ multiplex PCR; TCRdb's table is partial and in-frame only. The sample yields about 180,000 clones, about 89% seen once. This specimen was peripheral blood, taken on day 0 of AZD1222 vaccination. The receptors derive from an adult in good health.

The chain combines TRBV5-1 with TRBJ2-3, with 11 bases that match TRBD1. Unmatched junction bases numbered 6, after V lost 4 bases and J lost 5 bases. The CDR3 consists of 15 residues. Germline V gene lookup returns CDR1 SGHRS and CDR2 YFSETQ. CDR3 amino acids: CASSGGTGGVDTQYF. CDR3 coding DNA: TGCGCCAGCAGCGGCGGGACAGGGGGAGTAGATACGCAGTATTTT.

This clone occurred once. The genes are TRBV4-3 and TRBJ2-1; 14 positions agree with TRBD2. V lost 4 bases, J lost 6 bases, and 14 bases stayed unmatched. Germline V gives CDR1 LGHNA, CDR2 YSLEER. The CDR3 has 19 amino acids. CDR3 loop: CASSRIGTSGRGRVNEQFF. CDR3 DNA: TGCGCCAGCAGCCGTATCGGGACTAGCGGGAGAGGAAGGGTCAATGAGCAGTTCTTC.

The V gene is TRBV6-6, the J gene TRBJ1-2, with a possible D match to TRBD1 (5 bases). Germline V lookup: CDR1 MNHNY, CDR2 SVGAGI (reference sequence). Trimming cost V 5 bases and J 7 bases, with 14 bases left between them. The CDR3 consists of 13 residues. The chain's CDR3 is CASSAGTRGGYTF. The DNA for the CDR3 is TGTGCCAGCAGTGCCGGGACCCGCGGTGGCTACACCTTC.

This chain connects TRBV11-2 to TRBJ1-5; D is perhaps TRBD1 (5 bases). V was cut by 0 bases and J by 6 bases, with 9 bases left in between. Per the germline V gene, CDR1 is SGHAT and CDR2 is FQNNGV. The CDR3 is 14 amino acids. CDR3 nucleotides: TGTGCCAGCAGCTTAGAACAAGGGGTTCAGCCCCAGCATTTT. Protein product: CASSLEQGVQPQHF.

The rearrangement links TRBV30 to TRBJ1-1; 7 bases are a match to TRBD1. Germline lookup yields CDR1 GTSNPN and CDR2 SVGIG (reference sequence). This CDR3 contains 12 residues. The trim removed 4 bases at V and 5 bases at J, leaving 4 bases unmatched. This CDR3 is CAWTGGGTEAFF. In nucleotides, the CDR3 is TGTGCCTGGACAGGGGGAGGGACTGAAGCTTTCTTT.